What follows is one T cell receptor beta chain and its context. This entry is derived from a study of shared clonotypes between healthy human individuals. Overall study: CD4 naive and memory got three plates each, CD8 naive two, CD8 memory one.

Profiled with immunoSEQ multiplex PCR; TCRdb holds only in-frame clones, not every one. This table has about a million clones, about 80% appearing once. The V end was cut by 0 bases, the J end by 6 bases, with 6 bases between. The CDR3 consists of 13 residues. The V gene's germline CDR1 is SGHRS and CDR2 YFSETQ. The chain combines TRBV5-1 with TRBJ1-4; D gene uncertain. Sequenced material: memory CD4+ T cells sorted from blood. Subset described: CD45RA-negative fraction. This TCR was sampled from a man between 18 and 35 years old in good health. This CDR3 reads CASSLGRDEKLFF. Here the CDR3 DNA reads TGCGCCAGCAGCTTGGGGAGGGATGAAAAACTGTTTTTT.